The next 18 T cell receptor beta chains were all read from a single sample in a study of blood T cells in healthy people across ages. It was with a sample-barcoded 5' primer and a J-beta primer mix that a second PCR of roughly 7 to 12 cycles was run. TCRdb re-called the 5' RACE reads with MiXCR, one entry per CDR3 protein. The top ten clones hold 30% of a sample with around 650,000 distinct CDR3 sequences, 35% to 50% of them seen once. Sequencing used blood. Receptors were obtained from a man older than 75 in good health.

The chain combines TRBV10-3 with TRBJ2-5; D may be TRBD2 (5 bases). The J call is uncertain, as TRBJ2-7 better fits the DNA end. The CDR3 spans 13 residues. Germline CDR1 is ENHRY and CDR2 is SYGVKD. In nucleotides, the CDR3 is TGTGCCATCAGTGACGAGCGGATCTACGAGCAGTACTTC. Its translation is CAISDERIYEQYF.

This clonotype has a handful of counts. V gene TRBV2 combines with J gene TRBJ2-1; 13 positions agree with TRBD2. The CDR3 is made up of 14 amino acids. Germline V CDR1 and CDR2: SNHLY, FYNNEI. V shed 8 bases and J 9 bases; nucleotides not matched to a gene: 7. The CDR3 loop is CASLLAGGFGEQFF. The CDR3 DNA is TGTGCCAGCCTACTAGCGGGGGGGTTCGGTGAGCAGTTCTTC. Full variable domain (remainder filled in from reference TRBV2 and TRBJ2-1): EPEVTQTPSHQVTQMGQEVILRCVPISNHLYFYWYRQILGQKVEFLVSFYNNEISEKSEIFDDQFSVERPDGSNFTLKIRSTKLEDSAMYFCASLLAGGFGEQFFGPGTRLTVL.

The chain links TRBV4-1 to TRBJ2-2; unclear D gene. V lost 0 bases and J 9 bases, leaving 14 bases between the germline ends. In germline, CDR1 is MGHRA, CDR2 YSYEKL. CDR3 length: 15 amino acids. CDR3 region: CASSQDPSAVWELFF. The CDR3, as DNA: TGCGCCAGCAGCCAAGATCCTTCGGCGGTCTGGGAGCTGTTTTTT.

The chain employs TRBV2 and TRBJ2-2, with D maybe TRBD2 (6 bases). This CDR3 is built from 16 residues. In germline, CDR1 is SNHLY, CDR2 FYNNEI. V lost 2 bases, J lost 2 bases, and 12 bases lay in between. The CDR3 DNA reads TGTGCCAGCAGTGAAAACGGGAGAATAAACACCGGGGAGCTGTTTTTT. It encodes CASSENGRINTGELFF.

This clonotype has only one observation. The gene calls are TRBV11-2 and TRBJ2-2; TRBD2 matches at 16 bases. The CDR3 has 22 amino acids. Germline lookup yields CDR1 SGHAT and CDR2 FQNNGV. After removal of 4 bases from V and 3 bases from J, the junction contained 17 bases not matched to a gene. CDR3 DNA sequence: TGTGCCAGCAGCTCGTTTAGACCTGGGACTAGCGGGAGGGCCCGATACACCGGGGAGCTGTTTTTT. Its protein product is CASSSFRPGTSGRARYTGELFF.

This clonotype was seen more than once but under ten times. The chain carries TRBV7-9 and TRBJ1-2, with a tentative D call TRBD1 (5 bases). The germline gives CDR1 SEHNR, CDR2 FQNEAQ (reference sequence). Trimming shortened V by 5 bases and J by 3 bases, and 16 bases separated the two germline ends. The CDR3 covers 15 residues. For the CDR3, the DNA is TGTGCCAGCAGCCCTGACGGGGGGTCCTACTATGGCTACACCTTC. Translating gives CASSPDGGSYYGYTF.

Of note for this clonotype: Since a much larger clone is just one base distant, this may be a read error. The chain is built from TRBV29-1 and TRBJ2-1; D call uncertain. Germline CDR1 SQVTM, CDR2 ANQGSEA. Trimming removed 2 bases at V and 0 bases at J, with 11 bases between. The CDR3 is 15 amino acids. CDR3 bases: TGCAGCGTTGAAATTGGGGATAGCTCCTACAATGAGCAGTTCTTC. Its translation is CSVEIGDSSYNEQFF.

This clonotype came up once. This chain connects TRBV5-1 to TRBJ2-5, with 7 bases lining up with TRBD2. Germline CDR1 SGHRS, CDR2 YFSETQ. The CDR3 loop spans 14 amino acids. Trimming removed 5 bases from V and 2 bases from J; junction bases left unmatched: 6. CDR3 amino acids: CASRLSGTQETQYF. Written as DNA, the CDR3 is TGCGCCAGCAGATTAAGCGGGACTCAAGAGACCCAGTACTTC.

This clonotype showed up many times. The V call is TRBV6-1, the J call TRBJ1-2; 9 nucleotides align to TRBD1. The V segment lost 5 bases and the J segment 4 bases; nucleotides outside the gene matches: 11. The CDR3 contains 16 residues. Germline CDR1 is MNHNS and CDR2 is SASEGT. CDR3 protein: CASSPLPGQGSYGYTF. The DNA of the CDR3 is TGTGCCAGCAGTCCATTACCGGGACAGGGATCCTATGGCTACACCTTC.

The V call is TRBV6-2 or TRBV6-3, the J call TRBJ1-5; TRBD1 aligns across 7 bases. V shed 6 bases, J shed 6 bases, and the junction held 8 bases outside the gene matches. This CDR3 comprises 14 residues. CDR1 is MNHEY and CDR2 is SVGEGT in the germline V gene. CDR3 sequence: CASSSGQRLQPQHF. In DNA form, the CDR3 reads TGTGCCAGCAGCTCGGGACAGAGACTTCAGCCCCAGCATTTT.

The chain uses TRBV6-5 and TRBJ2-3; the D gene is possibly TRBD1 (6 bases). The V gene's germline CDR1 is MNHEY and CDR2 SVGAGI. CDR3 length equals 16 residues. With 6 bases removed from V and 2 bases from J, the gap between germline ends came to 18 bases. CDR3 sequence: CASSPGQILATDTQYF. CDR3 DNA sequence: TGTGCCAGCAGCCCCGGACAGATTCTAGCCACAGATACGCAGTATTTT.

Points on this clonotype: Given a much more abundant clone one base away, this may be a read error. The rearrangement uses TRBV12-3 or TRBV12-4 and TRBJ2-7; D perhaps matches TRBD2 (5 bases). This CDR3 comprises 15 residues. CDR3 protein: CASSPFSGISYGQYF. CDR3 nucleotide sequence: TGTGCCAGCAGTCCCTTTTCCGGGATCTCCTACGGGCAGTACTTC.

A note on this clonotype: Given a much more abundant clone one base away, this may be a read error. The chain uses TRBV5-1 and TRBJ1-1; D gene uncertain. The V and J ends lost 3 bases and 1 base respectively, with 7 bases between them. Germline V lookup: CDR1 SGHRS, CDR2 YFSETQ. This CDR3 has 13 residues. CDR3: CASSCPENTEAFF. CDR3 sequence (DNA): TGCGCCAGCAGCTGCCCGGAGAACACTGAAGCTTTCTTT.

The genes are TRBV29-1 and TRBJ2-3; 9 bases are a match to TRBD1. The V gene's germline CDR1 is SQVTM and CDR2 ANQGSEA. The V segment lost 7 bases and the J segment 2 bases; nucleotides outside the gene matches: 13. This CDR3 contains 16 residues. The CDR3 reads CSAAHWRDRATDTQYF. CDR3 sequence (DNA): TGCAGCGCTGCTCATTGGAGGGACAGGGCCACAGATACGCAGTATTTT.

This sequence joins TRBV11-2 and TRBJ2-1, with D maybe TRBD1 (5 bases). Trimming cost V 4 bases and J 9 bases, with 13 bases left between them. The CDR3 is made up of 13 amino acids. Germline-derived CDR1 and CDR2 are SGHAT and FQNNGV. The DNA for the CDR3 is TGTGCCAGCAGCTCCAGCAGCCAGGGTGAGCAGTTCTTC. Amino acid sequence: CASSSSSQGEQFF.

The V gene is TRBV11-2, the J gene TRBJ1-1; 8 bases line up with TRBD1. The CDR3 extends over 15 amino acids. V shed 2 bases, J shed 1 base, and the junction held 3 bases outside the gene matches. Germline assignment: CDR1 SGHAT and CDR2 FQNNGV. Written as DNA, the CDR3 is TGTGCCAGCAGCTTATACGGGACAGGGAACACTGAAGCTTTCTTT. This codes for CASSLYGTGNTEAFF.

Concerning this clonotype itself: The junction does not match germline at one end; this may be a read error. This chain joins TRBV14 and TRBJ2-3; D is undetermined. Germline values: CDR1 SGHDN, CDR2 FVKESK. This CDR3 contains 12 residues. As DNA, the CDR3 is TGTGCCAGCAGCGTAACGCCAGATGCGCAGTATTTT. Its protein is CASSVTPDAQYF.

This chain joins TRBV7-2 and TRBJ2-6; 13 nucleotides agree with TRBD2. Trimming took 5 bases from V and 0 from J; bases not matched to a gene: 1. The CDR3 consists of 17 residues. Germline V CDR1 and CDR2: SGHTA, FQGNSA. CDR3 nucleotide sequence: TGTGCCAGCAGCACTAGCGGGGGGGCCTCTGGGGCCAACGTCCTGACTTTC. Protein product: CASSTSGGASGANVLTF. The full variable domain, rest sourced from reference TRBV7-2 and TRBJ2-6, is GAGVSQSPSNKVTEKGKDVELRCDPISGHTALYWYRQSLGQGLEFLIYFQGNSAPDKSGLPSDRFSAERTGGSVSTLTIQRTQQEDSAVYLCASSTSGGASGANVLTFGAGSRLTVL.